A single sample is the source of the 5 T cell receptor beta chains below, sequenced in a study of long-term antiretroviral therapy in people with HIV. Samples were assayed with immunoSEQ v3.0 at survey level. TCRdb's table, derived via immunoSEQ multiplex PCR, lists solely in-frame clones and lacks some. Found here are approximately 30,000 clones, 70% to 80% of them singletons; the top ten hold approximately 2.9%. This specimen was unsorted PBMCs, taken 1.9 years after starting antiretroviral therapy. Receptor source: a man younger than 35 with HIV.

Concerning this clone itself: The same CDR3 arises from other DNA sequences in this sample as well. The chain couples TRBV6-5 to TRBJ1-3, with TRBD1 matching 7 bases. Germline CDR1 and CDR2: MNHEY and SVGAGI. CDR3 length: 14 residues. V lost 6 bases to trimming and J lost 0 bases; unmatched junction nucleotides: 2. CDR3 nucleotide sequence: TGTGCCAGCAGCGGGACAGTCTCTGGAAACACCATATATTTT. Translated: CASSGTVSGNTIYF.

This clone was recorded a few times. The chain joins TRBV28 to TRBJ1-2; D perhaps matches TRBD1 (5 bases). This CDR3 is built from 14 residues. In germline, CDR1 is MDHEN, CDR2 SYDVKM. Deletions cut 5 bases from V and 1 base from J, with 11 bases between. The CDR3 loop reads CASSSQGDNYGYTF. CDR3 DNA sequence: TGTGCCAGCAGTAGCCAGGGTGATAACTATGGCTACACCTTC.

By sample share, this clone is medium-sized. V usage is TRBV4-2 and J usage is TRBJ1-5; D remains ambiguous. This CDR3 spans 14 amino acids. Trimming took off 0 bases at V and 7 bases at J, with 10 bases between the two ends. Germline V lookup: CDR1 LGHNA, CDR2 YNFKEQ. The chain's CDR3 is CASSQEGGEQPQHF. The CDR3, as DNA: TGTGCCAGCAGCCAAGAGGGTGGAGAGCAGCCCCAGCATTTT.

V and J are TRBV2 and TRBJ2-5; 11 bases fit TRBD1. The CDR3 contains 14 residues. Germline V gives CDR1 SNHLY, CDR2 FYNNEI. V lost 3 bases, J lost 4 bases, and 1 base stayed unmatched. CDR3 sequence reads: CASSEGTGGETQYF. The CDR3 coding sequence is TGTGCCAGCAGTGAGGGGACAGGGGGAGAGACCCAGTACTTC.

The chain recombines TRBV12-5 with TRBJ1-2, with D perhaps matching TRBD1 (5 bases). This CDR3 is built from 13 residues. The germline V and J ends were trimmed by 0 bases and 8 bases, with 10 bases remaining between them. Germline V CDR1 and CDR2: LGHNT, FRNRAP. CDR3: CASGLVGREGYTF. CDR3 bases: TGTGCTAGTGGTTTGGTGGGGCGAGAGGGCTACACCTTC.